The next 20 T cell receptor beta chains were all read from a single sample in a study of CD8 T cells in ankylosing spondylitis. TCRdb used MiXCR to reprocess the 5' RACE reads, holding one entry per CDR3 protein. The sample carries just over 300,000 distinct CDR3 sequences, roughly 20% recorded once. The sequenced material came from blood, either unsorted or a sorted T cell fraction (not recorded which). The receptors were gathered from a female donor with ankylosing spondylitis or in good health (not recorded which).

This clonotype has ten or more counts. The chain uses TRBV6-1 and TRBJ2-2, with TRBD2 matching over 12 bases. This CDR3 contains 17 residues. Germline V lookup: CDR1 MNHNS, CDR2 SASEGT. V trimming: 6 bases; J trimming: 0 bases; junction bases outside the gene matches: 5. For the CDR3, the DNA is TGTGCCAGCAGCCCGGGACTAGCGGGTCCGAACACCGGGGAGCTGTTTTTT. It specifies CASSPGLAGPNTGELFF.

V gene TRBV19 combines with J gene TRBJ1-4; D gene uncertain. Trimming removed 11 bases at V and 5 bases at J, with 9 bases between. Germline V gives CDR1 LNHDA, CDR2 SQIVND (reference sequence). The CDR3 runs to 11 residues. CDR3 sequence: CAWKWNEKLFF. Written as DNA, the CDR3 is TGTGCCTGGAAGTGGAATGAAAAACTGTTTTTT.

The chain recombines TRBV6-2 or TRBV6-3 with TRBJ2-3; D unclear. With 6 bases removed from V and 5 bases from J, the gap between germline ends came to 9 bases. The CDR3 consists of 12 residues. Germline-derived CDR1 and CDR2 are MNHEY and SVGEGT. The CDR3 region has the DNA TGTGCCAGCAGCCGAATCAAAGATACGCAGTATTTT. Its translation: CASSRIKDTQYF.

The chain carries TRBV5-6 and TRBJ1-1, with D unclear. The CDR3 is made up of 13 amino acids. With 4 bases removed from V and 0 bases from J, the gap between germline ends came to 7 bases. The germline gives CDR1 SGHDT, CDR2 YYEEEE. Written as DNA, the CDR3 is TGTGCCAGCAGCCGGAACCTGAACACTGAAGCTTTCTTT. Amino acid sequence: CASSRNLNTEAFF.

This chain joins TRBV4-3 and TRBJ1-4, with 8 bases aligning to TRBD1. This CDR3 has 16 residues. Trimming cost V 0 bases and J 8 bases; bases outside gene matches: 8. Germline V lookup: CDR1 LGHNA, CDR2 YSLEER. DNA for the CDR3: TGCGCCAGCAGCCAAGATCTGAAAGGACAGGGAGAAAAACTGTTTTTT. Translation: CASSQDLKGQGEKLFF.

The rearrangement links TRBV28 to TRBJ1-2; 7 bases line up with TRBD1. Germline lookup yields CDR1 MDHEN and CDR2 SYDVKM. After removal of 5 bases from V and 3 bases from J, the junction contained 6 bases not matched to a gene. This CDR3 has 14 amino acids. The chain's CDR3 is CASSQGVEDYGYTF. CDR3 nucleotides: TGTGCCAGCAGTCAGGGGGTGGAGGACTATGGCTACACCTTC.

The V and J genes are TRBV7-2 and TRBJ2-2; D not certain. This CDR3 region has 15 residues. Trimming stripped 2 bases from V and 3 bases from J, with 10 bases between. Germline lookup yields CDR1 SGHTA and CDR2 FQGNSA. The DNA for the CDR3 is TGTGCCAGCAGCTTAATTCGGCCTTACACCGGGGAGCTGTTTTTT. Its translation is CASSLIRPYTGELFF.

This rearrangement joins TRBV5-6 to TRBJ2-3; the D gene is possibly TRBD1 (6 bases). CDR1 is SGHDT, CDR2 YYEEEE, per germline. V shed 5 bases and J shed 5 bases, with 18 bases lying between them. The CDR3 sequence is 15 residues long. CDR3 loop: CASRPRGQRGDTQYF. The DNA of the CDR3 is TGTGCCAGCAGACCCCGTGGACAGAGGGGAGATACGCAGTATTTT.

This clonotype was observed a handful of times. The chain is built from TRBV6-2 or TRBV6-3 and TRBJ2-3; D is possibly TRBD1 (5 bases). In germline, CDR1 is MNHEY, CDR2 SVGEGT. Deletions cut 2 bases from V and 6 bases from J, with 9 bases between. There are 13 residues in the CDR3. The CDR3 reads CASSYDSGDTQYF. CDR3 nucleotide sequence: TGTGCCAGCAGTTACGACTCAGGGGATACGCAGTATTTT.

As concerns this clonotype: The limits of the CDR3 on the DNA are not certain, so only TCRdb's listed CDR3 is given. The chain carries TRBV7-5 and TRBJ1-2; whether TRBD1, the table's D call, matches the DNA was not checked. TRBV7-5 corresponds to a pseudogene. The CDR3 comprises 17 residues, both ends counted. This CDR3 reads CISVPNAPGGPYYGYTF.

This clonotype was detected only once. The chain carries TRBV20-1 and TRBJ2-3, with D possibly being TRBD1 or TRBD2 (5 bases each). Germline V gene sequence: CDR1 DFQATT, CDR2 SNEGSKA (reference sequence). V was trimmed by 0 bases and J by 9 bases, leaving 16 bases between them. CDR3 length: 14 amino acids. DNA for the CDR3: TGCAGTGCTAGAGATGGGGGTTCTTTCGGCACGCAGTATTTT. Translation: CSARDGGSFGTQYF.

V is TRBV7-6 and J is TRBJ2-1, with no clear D. From germline, CDR1 is SGHVS and CDR2 FNYEAQ. Trimming removed 3 bases at V and 7 bases at J, with 7 bases between. CDR3 size: 12 residues. DNA for the CDR3: TGTGCCAGCAGCTTCTCTCCAAATGAGCAGTTCTTC. It specifies CASSFSPNEQFF.

This clonotype was seen only a few times. This chain joins TRBV9 and TRBJ2-5; 8 bases align to TRBD1. From germline, CDR1 is SGDLS and CDR2 YYNGEE. The CDR3 covers 15 residues. Unmatched junction bases numbered 11, after V lost 5 bases and J lost 5 bases. DNA of the CDR3: TGTGCCAGCAGTTACGGACAGGGAAGTTTTGAGACCCAGTACTTC. As protein: CASSYGQGSFETQYF.

The V and J genes are TRBV6-1 and TRBJ2-1; D may be TRBD2 (6 bases). The CDR3 has 11 amino acids. Germline CDR1 is MNHNS and CDR2 is SASEGT. V was clipped by 6 bases and J by 10 bases, with 10 bases between them. The chain's CDR3 is CASSSGLEQFF. CDR3 in DNA: TGTGCCAGCAGCTCTGGACTAGAGCAGTTCTTC.

This clonotype was counted only a few times. The chain is built from TRBV7-2 and TRBJ2-5; 9 nucleotides match TRBD2. This CDR3 has 15 residues. After removal of 5 bases from V and 7 bases from J, the junction contained 11 bases not matched to a gene. The V gene's germline CDR1 is SGHTA and CDR2 FQGNSA. The CDR3 here is CASSTDPGLARTQYF. The CDR3 bases are TGTGCCAGCAGCACGGACCCGGGACTAGCAAGGACCCAGTACTTC.

This chain links TRBV5-6 with TRBJ1-2; D gene unclear. The germline CDR1 and CDR2 sequences are SGHDT and YYEEEE. V was trimmed by 2 bases and J by 3 bases, leaving 8 bases between them. This CDR3 contains 13 residues. The CDR3 DNA reads TGTGCCAGCAGCTTCGGGGAGGACTATGGCTACACCTTC. Translation gives CASSFGEDYGYTF.

The sample holds a few counts of this clonotype. The chain employs TRBV20-1 and TRBJ2-5; 11 nucleotides align to TRBD2. With V trimmed by 5 bases and J by 4 bases, 3 bases remained unmatched. There are 13 residues in the CDR3. Germline assignment: CDR1 DFQATT and CDR2 SNEGSKA (reference sequence). The CDR3 region is CSALAGGGETQYF. The CDR3 region has the DNA TGCAGTGCTCTAGCGGGAGGCGGAGAGACCCAGTACTTC.

V and J are TRBV20-1 and TRBJ2-3; either TRBD1 or TRBD2 may supply D (5 bases each). Trimming pared 6 bases from V and 2 bases from J, leaving 24 bases between. The CDR3 loop spans 17 amino acids. The germline CDR1 and CDR2 sequences are DFQATT and SNEGSKA (reference sequence). The chain's CDR3 is CSAKDRRTSTFTDTQYF. The CDR3 DNA sequence: TGCAGTGCGAAAGACCGGAGGACATCGACGTTCACAGATACGCAGTATTTT.

This chain uses TRBV18 with TRBJ2-2; D possibly uses TRBD1 or TRBD2 (5 bases each). Trimming pared 0 bases from V and 4 bases from J, leaving 12 bases between. CDR3 size: 16 residues. Germline values: CDR1 KGHSH, CDR2 LQKENI. In DNA, the CDR3 is TGTGCCAGCTCACCACCGAGAGGGGTCCGCACCGGGGAGCTGTTTTTT. Protein sequence: CASSPPRGVRTGELFF.

The chain couples TRBV5-1 to TRBJ2-1; D possibly corresponds to TRBD1 (6 bases). This CDR3 has 16 residues. With 0 bases removed from V and 0 bases from J, the gap between germline ends came to 10 bases. CDR1 is SGHRS and CDR2 is YFSETQ in the germline V gene. The CDR3, as DNA: TGCGCCAGCAGCTTGGCCGGGACACCCTCCTACAATGAGCAGTTCTTC. Translating gives CASSLAGTPSYNEQFF.